The clone carrying this T cell receptor beta chain was counted a few times. The sample comes from a study of human T cells and chemical hapten exposure. TCRdb processed the RACE reads anew with MiXCR; each CDR3 protein has one entry. There are about 92,000 distinct CDR3 sequences in the sample; roughly 9.1% occur only once, and approximately 3.8% lies in the top ten. CDR1 MNHEY and CDR2 SVGEGT come from the germline V gene. The CDR3 contains 19 residues. The V and J ends lost 3 bases and 4 bases, in that order; junction bases with no gene match: 21. The time point was: pre-sensitization, week 0. Noted treatment: therapeutic diphenylcyclopropenone sensitization with weekly scalp DPC.

The sample consisted of whole blood, taken in connection with sensitization to the hapten diphenylcyclopropenone (DPC). The TCR comes from a woman in her thirties or forties with alopecia areata. Some clones in this sample may be carry-over from other donors' samples. The chain links TRBV6-2 or TRBV6-3 to TRBJ2-7; TRBD1 agrees at 7 bases. The CDR3 sequence: CASSYEVGQTVLGLYEQYF. The DNA of the CDR3 is TGTGCCAGCAGTTATGAAGTGGGACAGACGGTCCTCGGCCTATACGAGCAGTACTTC.